The T cell receptor beta chain described here comes from a study of monozygotic twins with inflammatory bowel disease. The CDR3 is 18 amino acids. Germline-derived CDR1 and CDR2 are SGHRS and YFSETQ. TCRdb derives one entry per CDR3 protein from the 5' RACE reads, leaving out DNA. The sample's table shows 200,000 to 250,000 distinct CDR3 sequences. This TCR came from a human donor with ulcerative colitis or Crohn's disease, or a healthy co-twin of an affected twin (not recorded which). V usage is TRBV5-1 and J usage is TRBJ2-6; with no DNA, the TCRdb D assignment of TRBD2 cannot be verified. The material sequenced was blood. CDR3: CASSLDGSPYSGANVLTF.